Listed here are 10 T cell receptor beta chains from one sample, sequenced in a study of cytomegalovirus exposure and HLA in healthy donors. Primers: 60 Vbeta forward and 13 Jbeta reverse. Here immunoSEQ multiplex PCR was the method, and the copy in TCRdb shows in-frame clones only, minus some. Among roughly 100,000 clones, just over 75% were seen once, and the ten largest hold approximately 8%. The sequenced sample was PBMCs. These receptors all stem from a middle-aged man in good health and CMV-seropositive.

The chain is built from TRBV6-5 and TRBJ2-3; unclear D gene. This CDR3 region has 15 residues. The V end was cut by 0 bases, the J end by 2 bases, with 9 bases between. Germline CDR1 and CDR2: MNHEY and SVGAGI. The CDR3 reads CASSYSAGFTDTQYF. In nucleotides, the CDR3 is TGTGCCAGCAGTTACTCGGCAGGCTTCACAGATACGCAGTATTTT.

The J gene is TRBJ1-2, the V gene TRBV18, with D maybe TRBD1 (5 bases). Germline CDR1 is KGHSH and CDR2 is LQKENI. The CDR3 sequence is 15 residues long. The germline V and J ends were trimmed by 3 bases and 2 bases, with 13 bases remaining between them. The DNA for the CDR3 is TGTGCCAGCTCACCTAACTCCGACAGCAACTATGGCTACACCTTC. Translating it yields CASSPNSDSNYGYTF.

The chain couples TRBV13 to TRBJ2-1; TRBD2 might be the D (6 bases). The CDR3 spans 14 residues. Germline CDR1 and CDR2: PRHDT and FYEKMQ (reference sequence). The germline V and J ends were trimmed by 5 bases and 5 bases, with 13 bases remaining between them. The CDR3 region has the DNA TGTGCCAGCAGCAGGAGGGCTCGGAACAATGAGCAGTTCTTC. Its translation is CASSRRARNNEQFF.

The V call is TRBV7-2, the J call TRBJ2-7; no clear D gene. Trimming took 4 bases from V and 3 from J, leaving 16 bases between them. The CDR3 has 15 residues. Per germline, CDR1 SGHTA and CDR2 FQGNSA. CDR3 in DNA: TGTGCCAGCAGCTCCGGTTCGAACCCTAGCTACGAGCAGTACTTC. This gives the protein CASSSGSNPSYEQYF.

This chain links TRBV5-4 with TRBJ2-3; 9 bases match TRBD2. CDR1 and CDR2 from the germline V gene are SGHNT and YYREEE (reference sequence). The CDR3 has 14 amino acids. With 4 bases clipped from V and 3 bases from J, the junction kept 3 bases outside the gene matches. Here the CDR3 DNA reads TGTGCCAGCAGCCCGGGACTAGCAACAGATACGCAGTATTTT. Translating it yields CASSPGLATDTQYF.

V usage is TRBV5-8 and J usage is TRBJ2-5, with TRBD1 matching 9 bases. Per the germline V gene, CDR1 is SGHTS and CDR2 is YDEGEE. The CDR3 runs 15 residues. The junction had 9 bases not matched to a gene; V was cut back by 4 bases and J by 5 bases. CDR3 in amino acids: CASSLRTGVVETQYF. CDR3 coding DNA: TGTGCCAGCAGCCTCAGGACAGGGGTGGTTGAGACCCAGTACTTC.

This chain uses TRBV6-5 with TRBJ1-4; possibly TRBD1 for D (6 bases). The V end was cut by 0 bases, the J end by 8 bases, with 7 bases between. There are 13 residues in the CDR3. Germline V gives CDR1 MNHEY, CDR2 SVGAGI. The CDR3 coding sequence is TGTGCCAGCAGTTACTCGGGGGCGGAAAAACTGTTTTTT. Amino acids: CASSYSGAEKLFF.

The gene calls are TRBV6-1 and TRBJ2-1; D gene unclear. Trimming cost V 0 bases and J 3 bases, with 9 bases left between them. The germline gives CDR1 MNHNS, CDR2 SASEGT. This CDR3 has 15 residues. The DNA of the CDR3 is TGTGCCAGCAGTGAAGCTCAGTATCTCTACAATGAGCAGTTCTTC. Translated: CASSEAQYLYNEQFF.

This clone was seen only a few times. This chain uses TRBV4-3 with TRBJ1-6, with D tentatively TRBD1 (6 bases). Trimming shortened V by 1 base and J by 6 bases, and 10 bases separated the two germline ends. The CDR3 is 15 amino acids. Germline V gene data show CDR1 as LGHNA and CDR2 as YSLEER. CDR3 DNA sequence: TGCGCCAGCAGCCAAGGGACAGCAATTAATTCACCCCTCCACTTT. It translates to CASSQGTAINSPLHF.

This clone has a handful of counts. This chain links TRBV7-6 with TRBJ2-1, with 11 bases fitting TRBD2. Losses at the gene ends were 3 bases for V and 9 bases for J; bases not matched to a gene: 7. CDR1 and CDR2 from the germline V gene are SGHVS and FNYEAQ. The CDR3 consists of 15 residues. CDR3 region: CASSFLLAGGTEQFF. The CDR3 nucleotides are TGTGCCAGCAGCTTCCTTTTAGCGGGAGGGACTGAGCAGTTCTTC.